The clone carrying this T cell receptor (beta chain) was picked up many times. TCRdb re-called the 5' RACE reads through MiXCR, storing one row per CDR3 protein. The data show just under 650,000 distinct CDR3 sequences, around 7.4% seen once. The germline CDR1 and CDR2 sequences are DFQATT and SNEGSKA (reference sequence). The CDR3 has 15 residues. J lost 1 base, V lost 1 base, and 2 bases had no gene match. The data originate from a study of identical twins. The same sample was also studied in work on yellow fever vaccine responses in identical twins.

The chain employs TRBV20-1 and TRBJ2-3, with 10 nucleotides matching TRBD2. This TCR was sampled from a woman aged 18-35 years in good health. Source material: PBMCs. The CDR3 DNA is TGCAGTGCTAGAGCCGGGACTAGCGGCACAGATACGCAGTATTTT. Amino acid sequence: CSARAGTSGTDTQYF.